This entry lists 23 T cell receptor beta chains sequenced from one sample in a study of identical twins. Via MiXCR, TCRdb re-called the 5' RACE reads, giving one row per CDR3 protein. Among 700,000 to 950,000 distinct CDR3 sequences listed, roughly an eighth were seen once. Another study also made use of these data, one on yellow fever vaccine responses in identical twins.

Sequencing was performed on PBMCs. These receptors were taken from a woman aged 18 to 35 in good health.

This chain links TRBV27 with TRBJ2-5; D unclear. Germline CDR1 is MNHEY and CDR2 is SMNVEV (reference sequence). V was pared by 5 bases and J by 3 bases, with 10 bases between. This CDR3 comprises 13 residues. The CDR3, as DNA: TGTGCCAGCAGTCTCACATACAAAGAGACCCAGTACTTC. Translation: CASSLTYKETQYF.

V and J are TRBV10-3 and TRBJ2-2; D gene unclear. Germline CDR1 is ENHRY and CDR2 is SYGVKD. V was pared by 0 bases and J by 2 bases, with 4 bases between. This CDR3 has 14 residues. CDR3 sequence reads: CAISESGNTGELFF. CDR3 nucleotide sequence: TGTGCCATCAGTGAGTCGGGAAACACCGGGGAGCTGTTTTTT.

V and J are TRBV4-1 and TRBJ2-7; TRBD2 matches at 8 bases. The CDR3 covers 16 residues. Germline CDR1 and CDR2: MGHRA and YSYEKL. V trimming: 7 bases; J trimming: 5 bases; junction bases outside the gene matches: 16. CDR3 sequence reads: CASTKEGGTSAHEQYF. The CDR3 DNA reads as TGCGCCAGCACCAAAGAGGGTGGGACTAGTGCCCACGAGCAGTACTTC.

This chain uses TRBV7-8 with TRBJ2-7; a possible D gene is TRBD2 (5 bases). The V gene's germline CDR1 is SGHVS and CDR2 FQNEAQ. The length of the CDR3 is 15 residues. V was shortened by 3 bases and J by 1 base, with 13 bases between the two germline ends. This chain's CDR3 is CASSLDSRNSYEQYF. DNA for the CDR3: TGTGCCAGCAGCTTGGACTCAAGGAATTCCTACGAGCAGTACTTC.

This clonotype was seen a few times. The chain couples TRBV28 to TRBJ2-7; possibly TRBD1 for D (6 bases). In germline, CDR1 is MDHEN, CDR2 SYDVKM. The CDR3 loop spans 16 amino acids. V was cut by 5 bases and J by 2 bases, with 19 bases left in between. CDR3 DNA sequence: TGTGCCAGCAGTACGCGACAGGACATCCTTACCTACGAGCAGTACGTC. It translates to CASSTRQDILTYEQYV.

This clonotype was seen only a few times. V is TRBV7-9 and J is TRBJ1-1; 9 bases align to TRBD1. The CDR3 contains 16 residues. The junction had 7 bases not matched to a gene; V was cut back by 4 bases and J by 1 base. Germline lookup yields CDR1 SEHNR and CDR2 FQNEAQ (reference sequence). The CDR3: CASSSTGGAGNTEAFF. CDR3 nucleotides: TGTGCCAGCAGCTCCACAGGGGGCGCAGGGAACACTGAAGCTTTCTTT.

This clonotype was counted between two and nine times. The J gene is TRBJ1-1, the V gene TRBV20-1, with 7 bases aligning to TRBD1. V shed 1 base and J 4 bases; nucleotides not matched to a gene: 6. This CDR3 has 14 amino acids. CDR1 and CDR2 from the germline V gene are DFQATT and SNEGSKA (reference sequence). The CDR3 reads CSARGQSGGTEAFF. The DNA of the CDR3 is TGCAGTGCTAGAGGCCAATCAGGGGGCACTGAAGCTTTCTTT.

The chain carries TRBV20-1 and TRBJ1-5; 7 bases are a match to TRBD1. The germline V gene has CDR1 DFQATT and CDR2 SNEGSKA (reference sequence). The length of the CDR3 is 16 residues. Here the CDR3 reads CSDKNPTGKGNQPQHF. The DNA for the CDR3 is TGCAGCGATAAAAACCCGACAGGGAAGGGCAATCAGCCCCAGCATTTT.

This clonotype appeared a few times. The chain couples TRBV5-1 to TRBJ2-3, with D possibly matching TRBD2 (6 bases). The CDR3 sequence is 15 residues long. The germline CDR1 and CDR2 sequences are SGHRS and YFSETQ. Trimming stripped 7 bases from V and 4 bases from J, with 19 bases between. In nucleotides, the CDR3 is TGCGCCAGCCGTAGGGCTAGCGTAGGGTCAGATACGCAGTATTTT. Translating it yields CASRRASVGSDTQYF.

The chain joins TRBV27 to TRBJ2-2; D is possibly TRBD2 (6 bases). The CDR3 is 16 residues long. Germline V gene data show CDR1 as MNHEY and CDR2 as SMNVEV (reference sequence). With 5 bases removed from V and 1 base from J, the gap between germline ends came to 14 bases. This chain's CDR3 is CASSLGTGGNTGELFF. The CDR3 DNA is TGTGCCAGCAGTCTCGGAACCGGGGGGAACACCGGGGAGCTGTTTTTT.

This clonotype was seen a handful of times. The V gene is TRBV20-1, the J gene TRBJ1-2, with 10 positions matching TRBD1. J lost 6 bases, V lost 2 bases, and 3 bases had no gene match. Per the germline V gene, CDR1 is DFQATT and CDR2 is SNEGSKA (reference sequence). The CDR3 totals 13 residues. The CDR3 protein is CSARWGTGDGYTF. The CDR3 nucleotides are TGCAGTGCTAGATGGGGGACAGGGGATGGCTACACCTTC.

The chain combines TRBV6-5 with TRBJ1-6; 8 positions agree with TRBD1. Germline CDR1 is MNHEY and CDR2 is SVGAGI. V lost 0 bases to trimming and J lost 7 bases; unmatched junction nucleotides: 8. CDR3 length: 17 amino acids. The CDR3 region has the DNA TGTGCCAGCAGTTACTCCCCCAGGGGGCTGGGGAATTCACCCCTCCACTTT. Its protein product is CASSYSPRGLGNSPLHF.

The chain's CDR3 is CASSQADTGELFF. The DNA of the CDR3 is TGTGCCAGCTCACAAGCGGACACCGGGGAGCTGTTTTTT. V usage is TRBV18 and J usage is TRBJ2-2; D possibly corresponds to TRBD2 (5 bases). The V gene's germline CDR1 is KGHSH and CDR2 LQKENI. V lost 4 bases and J 3 bases, leaving 6 bases between the germline ends. The CDR3 is 13 residues long. The whole variable domain, filled in from reference TRBV18 and TRBJ2-2, reads NAGVMQNPRHLVRRRGQEARLRCSPMKGHSHVYWYRQLPEEGLKFMVYLQKENIIDESGMPKERFSAEFPKEGPSILRIQQVVRGDSAAYFCASSQADTGELFFGEGSRLTVL.

This clonotype was seen more than once but under ten times. This rearrangement joins TRBV29-1 to TRBJ1-1; possible D gene TRBD1, 5 bases. CDR3 length: 11 amino acids. The V gene's germline CDR1 is SQVTM and CDR2 ANQGSEA. V lost 6 bases and J 4 bases, leaving 9 bases between the germline ends. The CDR3 DNA sequence: TGCAGCGTACAGGACTCCACTGAAGCTTTCTTT. It encodes CSVQDSTEAFF.

This clonotype was seen a few times. The chain has TRBV20-1 and TRBJ2-7; D is possibly TRBD2 (5 bases). CDR1 is DFQATT, CDR2 SNEGSKA, per germline (reference sequence). The CDR3 spans 11 residues. Trimming took 6 bases from V and 6 from J, leaving 12 bases between them. CDR3 amino acids: CSAPNGGEQYF. CDR3 coding DNA: TGCAGTGCGCCCAATGGAGGCGAGCAGTACTTC.

This clonotype was seen more than once but under ten times. V is TRBV5-1 and J is TRBJ2-2; 9 positions match TRBD2. Germline CDR1 reads SGHRS; CDR2 reads YFSETQ. Unmatched junction bases numbered 11, after V lost 7 bases and J lost 4 bases. This CDR3 is 16 amino acids long. The CDR3 DNA reads TGCGCCAGCGAATATAGCGGGAGCCAATTCACCGGGGAGCTGTTTTTT. Residues: CASEYSGSQFTGELFF.

This clonotype was detected only once. The V and J genes are TRBV5-6 and TRBJ1-1, with 9 bases fitting TRBD1. Germline V gene data show CDR1 as SGHDT and CDR2 as YYEEEE. The CDR3 sequence is 14 residues long. J lost 7 bases, V lost 0 bases, and 4 bases had no gene match. The CDR3 DNA reads as TGTGCCAGCAGCTTGGGCAGGACAGGGGTTGAAGCTTTCTTT. Translating it yields CASSLGRTGVEAFF. The full variable domain, rest sourced from reference TRBV5-6 and TRBJ1-1, is DAGVTQSPTHLIKTRGQQVTLRCSPKSGHDTVSWYQQALGQGPQFIFQYYEEEERQRGNFPDRFSGHQFPNYSSELNVNALLLGDSALYLCASSLGRTGVEAFFGQGTRLTVV.

V gene TRBV11-1 combines with J gene TRBJ2-4; D might be TRBD1 or TRBD2, each matching 6 bases. V was pared by 5 bases and J by 1 base, with 27 bases between. The CDR3 is made up of 20 amino acids. From germline, CDR1 is SGHAT and CDR2 FQDESV (reference sequence). CDR3 DNA: TGTGCCAGCAGCCGGGAGATGGGGGCGCGTGATTTATCGGCCAAAAACATTCAGTACTTC. It yields the protein CASSREMGARDLSAKNIQYF.

This clonotype was picked up a small number of times. This sequence joins TRBV14 and TRBJ2-3; D is uncertain. Trimming removed 3 bases from V and 4 bases from J, with 8 bases in between. The germline CDR1 and CDR2 sequences are SGHDN and FVKESK. This CDR3 region has 13 residues. The CDR3 region is CASSHKAPDTQYF. The CDR3 nucleotides read TGTGCCAGCAGCCACAAAGCCCCAGATACGCAGTATTTT.

This clonotype was counted a few times. V gene TRBV13 combines with J gene TRBJ2-7; maybe TRBD2 (5 bases). This CDR3 region has 14 residues. The V gene's germline CDR1 is PRHDT and CDR2 FYEKMQ (reference sequence). Trimming pared 5 bases from V and 0 bases from J, leaving 11 bases between. CDR3: CASSGGRSSYEQYV. DNA for the CDR3: TGTGCCAGCAGCGGCGGGCGGAGCTCCTACGAGCAGTACGTC.

In this sample, this clonotype turned up a few times. The genes are TRBV29-1 and TRBJ2-2, with no clear D. Germline CDR1 is SQVTM and CDR2 is ANQGSEA. The CDR3 extends over 14 amino acids. Trimming took off 2 bases at V and 0 bases at J, with 7 bases between the two ends. In DNA, the CDR3 is TGCAGCGTTGAACGGGCCGCGAACACCGGGGAGCTGTTTTTT. The encoded protein is CSVERAANTGELFF.

The sample holds a few counts of this clonotype. The chain combines TRBV7-2 with TRBJ1-1; tentative D call: TRBD1 (6 bases). CDR1 and CDR2 from the germline V gene are SGHTA and FQGNSA. The CDR3 is 16 amino acids. V lost 1 base to trimming and J lost 1 base, with 13 bases between them. CDR3: CASSLVWQGKNTEAFF. For the CDR3, the DNA is TGTGCCAGCAGCTTAGTGTGGCAGGGGAAGAACACTGAAGCTTTCTTT. The whole variable domain, remainder taken from reference TRBV7-2 and TRBJ1-1, is GAGVSQSPSNKVTEKGKDVELRCDPISGHTALYWYRQSLGQGLEFLIYFQGNSAPDKSGLPSDRFSAERTGGSVSTLTIQRTQQEDSAVYLCASSLVWQGKNTEAFFGQGTRLTVV.

This rearrangement joins TRBV19 to TRBJ2-4, with 9 positions matching TRBD1. Germline V lookup: CDR1 LNHDA, CDR2 SQIVND (reference sequence). With V trimmed by 5 bases and J by 11 bases, 10 bases remained unmatched. The CDR3 length is 14 residues. The CDR3 DNA sequence: TGTGCCAGTAGTTCCATGGGACAGGGTGGTGTTCAGTACTTC. Its translation: CASSSMGQGGVQYF.